The entry below describes one TCR beta chain. In this sample, this clonotype turned up a few times. The specificity of this receptor is unknown. Base qualities are not recorded, but no much larger clone differs from it by a single base. The data are from a study of CD8 T cells in ankylosing spondylitis (dated by TCRdb to the late 2010s). For context, the study as a whole: The study set out to find disease-linked TCR variants by profiling T cell receptor beta repertoires in ankylosing spondylitis patients and healthy donors. The whole study cohort included some 100 healthy donors and 25 ankylosing spondylitis patients. Peripheral blood samples were taken, and synovial fluid was additionally collected from ankylosing spondylitis patients. Summary of the overall study and its limitations: Significant enrichment of the disease-linked clones was reported in matched synovial fluid samples from ankylosing spondylitis patients. In peripheral blood, the disease-linked clones were found at relatively low frequencies and had a CD8+ phenotype. A TCR beta motif made up of 7 to 9 highly homologous amino acid variants appeared to be characteristic of blood from ankylosing spondylitis patients. Some motif variants were previously reported in synovial fluid and blood of reactive arthritis patients, suggesting common disease-initiation mechanisms.

The instrument given in TCRdb is Illumina HiSeq 2500. Quantitative 5'-RACE with molecular barcodes was the method used to prepare the TCR beta libraries. As for the authors' bioinformatics: A new computational method, built on a probabilistic model of VDJ rearrangement, was used to identify disease-linked TCR variants. TCRdb handled the public reads itself, with Q25 trimming in fastp and clone calling in MiXCR, and kept productive beta chains. Each entry is one CDR3 protein sequence, shown with its most common DNA and genes. Here the V and J calls rest on TCRdb's processing, not on the authors' analysis. This sample holds fewer than 200,000 distinct CDR3 sequences; about 16% were observed only once. Of the sample, roughly 7.7% is held by the ten largest clones. From the germline V gene, CDR1 is SQVTM and CDR2 is ANQGSEA. V and J are truncated by 1 base and 4 bases respectively, leaving an intervening sequence of 11 bases. The CDR3 has 13 amino acids, counting the end cysteine and phenylalanine. The read is trimmed to its CDR3 DNA, 39 bases read in frame from base 1.

The rearrangement joined TRBV29-1 to TRBJ2-7; TRBD2 is a weak D gene call, 7 bases matching. The origin of this receptor is a male donor with ankylosing spondylitis or in good health (not recorded which). The sequencing sample was made of blood, either unsorted or a sorted T cell fraction (not recorded which). The CDR3 loop reads CSVEGGGAYEQYF. The DNA reads TGCAGCGTTGAAGGGGGGGGGGCGTACGAGCAGTACTTC.